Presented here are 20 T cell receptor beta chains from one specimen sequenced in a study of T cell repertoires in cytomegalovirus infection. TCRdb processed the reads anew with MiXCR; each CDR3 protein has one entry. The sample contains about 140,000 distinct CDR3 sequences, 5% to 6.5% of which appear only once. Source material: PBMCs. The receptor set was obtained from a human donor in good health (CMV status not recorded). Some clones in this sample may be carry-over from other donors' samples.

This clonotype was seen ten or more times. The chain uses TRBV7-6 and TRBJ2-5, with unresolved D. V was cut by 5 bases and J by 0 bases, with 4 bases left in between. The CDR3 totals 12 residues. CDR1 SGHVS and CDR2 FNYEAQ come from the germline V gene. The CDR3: CASSPYQETQYF. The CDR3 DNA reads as TGTGCCAGCAGCCCTTACCAAGAGACCCAGTACTTC.

The CDR3 region is CASSLKGFGKINTEAFF. The CDR3 DNA reads TGTGCCAGCAGTTTAAAGGGTTTCGGGAAGATAAACACTGAAGCTTTCTTT. The gene calls are TRBV27 and TRBJ1-1; D unclear. The CDR3 runs 17 residues. Looked up from germline, CDR1 is MNHEY and CDR2 is SMNVEV (reference sequence). The ends were cut back, 2 bases at V and 2 bases at J, with 18 bases in the middle.

CDR3 DNA sequence: TGCAGTGCAAAACAGGGCCCCTACGAGCAGTACTTC. It yields the protein CSAKQGPYEQYF. The V and J genes are TRBV20-1 and TRBJ2-7, with a weak D call TRBD1 (6 bases). The ends were cut back, 6 bases at V and 2 bases at J, with 11 bases in the middle. The CDR3 consists of 12 residues. Per germline, CDR1 DFQATT and CDR2 SNEGSKA (reference sequence).

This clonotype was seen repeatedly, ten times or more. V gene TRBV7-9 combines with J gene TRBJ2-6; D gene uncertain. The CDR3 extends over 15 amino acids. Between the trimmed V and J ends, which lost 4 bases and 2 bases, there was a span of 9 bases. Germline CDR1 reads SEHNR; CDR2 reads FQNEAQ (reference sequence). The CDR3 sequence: CASSSPVAGANVLTF. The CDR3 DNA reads TGTGCCAGCAGCTCCCCGGTGGCTGGGGCCAACGTCCTGACTTTC.

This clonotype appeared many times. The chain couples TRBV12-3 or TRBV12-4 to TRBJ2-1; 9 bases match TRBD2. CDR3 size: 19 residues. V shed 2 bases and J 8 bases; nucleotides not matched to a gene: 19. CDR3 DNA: TGTGCCAGCAGTTTAAGAGGTTGGGTAGCGGGGGATACAACGGATGAGCAGTTCTTC. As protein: CASSLRGWVAGDTTDEQFF.

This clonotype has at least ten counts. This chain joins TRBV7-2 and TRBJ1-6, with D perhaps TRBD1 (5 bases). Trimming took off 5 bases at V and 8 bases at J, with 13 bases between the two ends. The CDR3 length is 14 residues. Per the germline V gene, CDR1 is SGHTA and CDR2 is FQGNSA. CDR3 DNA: TGTGCCAGCAGCGTCGACAGCTCTTATTCACCCCTCCACTTT. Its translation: CASSVDSSYSPLHF.

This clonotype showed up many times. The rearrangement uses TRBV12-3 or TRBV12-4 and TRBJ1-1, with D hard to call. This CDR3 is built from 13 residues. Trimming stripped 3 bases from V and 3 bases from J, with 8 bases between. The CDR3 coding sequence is TGTGCCAGCAGTTTTGGTCAGTACACTGAAGCTTTCTTT. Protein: CASSFGQYTEAFF.

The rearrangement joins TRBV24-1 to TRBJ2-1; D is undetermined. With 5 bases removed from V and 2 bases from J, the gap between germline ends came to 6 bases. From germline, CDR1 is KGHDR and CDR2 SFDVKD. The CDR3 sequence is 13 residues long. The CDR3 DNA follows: TGTGCCACCAGTGCCGGCGCCTACAATGAGCAGTTCTTC. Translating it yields CATSAGAYNEQFF.

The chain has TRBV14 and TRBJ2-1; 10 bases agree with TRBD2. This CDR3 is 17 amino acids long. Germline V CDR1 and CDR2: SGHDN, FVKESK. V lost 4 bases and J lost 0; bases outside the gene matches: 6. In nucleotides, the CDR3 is TGTGCCAGCAGCCCCCAAGCGGGGGGGTTCTCCTACAATGAGCAGTTCTTC. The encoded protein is CASSPQAGGFSYNEQFF. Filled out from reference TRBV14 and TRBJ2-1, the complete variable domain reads EAGVTQFPSHSVIEKGQTVTLRCDPISGHDNLYWYRRVMGKEIKFLLHFVKESKQDESGMPNNRFLAERTGGTYSTLKVQPAELEDSGVYFCASSPQAGGFSYNEQFFGPGTRLTVL.

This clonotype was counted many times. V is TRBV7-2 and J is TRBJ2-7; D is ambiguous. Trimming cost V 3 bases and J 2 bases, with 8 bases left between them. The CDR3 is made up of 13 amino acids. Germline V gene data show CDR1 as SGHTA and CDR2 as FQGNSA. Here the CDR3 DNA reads TGTGCCAGCAGCTTCGGGCAGACCTACGAGCAGTACTTC. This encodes CASSFGQTYEQYF. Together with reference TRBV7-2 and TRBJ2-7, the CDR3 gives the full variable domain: GAGVSQSPSNKVTEKGKDVELRCDPISGHTALYWYRQSLGQGLEFLIYFQGNSAPDKSGLPSDRFSAERTGGSVSTLTIQRTQQEDSAVYLCASSFGQTYEQYFGPGTRLTVT.

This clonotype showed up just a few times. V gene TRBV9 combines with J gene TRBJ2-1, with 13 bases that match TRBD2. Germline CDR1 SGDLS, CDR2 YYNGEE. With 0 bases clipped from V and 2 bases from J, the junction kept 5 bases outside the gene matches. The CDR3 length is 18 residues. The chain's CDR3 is CASSVDPTSGGAYNEQFF. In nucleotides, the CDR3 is TGTGCCAGCAGCGTAGACCCAACTAGCGGGGGGGCCTACAATGAGCAGTTCTTC.

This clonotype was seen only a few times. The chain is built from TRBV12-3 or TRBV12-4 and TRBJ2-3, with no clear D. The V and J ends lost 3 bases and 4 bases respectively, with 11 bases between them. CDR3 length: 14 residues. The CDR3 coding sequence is TGTGCCAGCAGTTTGGCGCACCCGGCAGATACGCAGTATTTT. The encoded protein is CASSLAHPADTQYF.

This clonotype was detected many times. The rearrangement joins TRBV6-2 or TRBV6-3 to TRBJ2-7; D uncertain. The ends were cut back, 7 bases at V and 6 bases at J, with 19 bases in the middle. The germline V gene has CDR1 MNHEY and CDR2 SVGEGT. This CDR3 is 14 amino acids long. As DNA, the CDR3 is TGTGCCAGCAACCTGGGGATTTCCTCTTTCGAGCAGTACTTC. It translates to CASNLGISSFEQYF.

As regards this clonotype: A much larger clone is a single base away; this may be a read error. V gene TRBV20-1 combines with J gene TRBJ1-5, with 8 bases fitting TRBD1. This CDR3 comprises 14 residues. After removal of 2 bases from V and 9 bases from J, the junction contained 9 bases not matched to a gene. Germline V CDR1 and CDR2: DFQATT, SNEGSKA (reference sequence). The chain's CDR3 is CSARSDRGGRPQHF. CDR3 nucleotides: TGCAGTGCTAGATCCGACAGGGGAGGTCGGCCCCAGCATTTT.

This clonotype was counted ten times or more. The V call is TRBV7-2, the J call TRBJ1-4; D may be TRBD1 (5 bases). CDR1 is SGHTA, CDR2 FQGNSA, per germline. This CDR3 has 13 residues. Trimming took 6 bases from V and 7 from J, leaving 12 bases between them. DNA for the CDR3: TGTGCCAGCAGTGGAGGGGCGGGTGAAAAACTGTTTTTT. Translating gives CASSGGAGEKLFF. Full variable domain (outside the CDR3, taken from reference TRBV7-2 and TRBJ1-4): GAGVSQSPSNKVTEKGKDVELRCDPISGHTALYWYRQSLGQGLEFLIYFQGNSAPDKSGLPSDRFSAERTGGSVSTLTIQRTQQEDSAVYLCASSGGAGEKLFFGSGTQLSVL.

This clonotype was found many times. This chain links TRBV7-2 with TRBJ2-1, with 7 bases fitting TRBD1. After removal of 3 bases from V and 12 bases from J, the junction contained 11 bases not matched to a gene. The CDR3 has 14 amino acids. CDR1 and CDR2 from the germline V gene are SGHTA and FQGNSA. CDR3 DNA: TGTGCCAGCAGCTTGCAATATGACAGGGCAGCGCAGTTCTTC. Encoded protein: CASSLQYDRAAQFF.

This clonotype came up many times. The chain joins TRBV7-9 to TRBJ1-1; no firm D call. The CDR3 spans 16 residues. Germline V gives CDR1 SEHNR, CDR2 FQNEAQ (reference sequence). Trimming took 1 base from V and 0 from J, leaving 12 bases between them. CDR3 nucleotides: TGTGCCAGCAGCTTAGTACACCTCGTGATGAACACTGAAGCTTTCTTT. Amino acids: CASSLVHLVMNTEAFF.

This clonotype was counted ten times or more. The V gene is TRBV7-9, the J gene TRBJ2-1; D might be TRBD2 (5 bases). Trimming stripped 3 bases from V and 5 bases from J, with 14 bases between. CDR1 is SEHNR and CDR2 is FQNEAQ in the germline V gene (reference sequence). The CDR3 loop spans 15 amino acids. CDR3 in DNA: TGTGCCAGCAGCTTTGAGGGAACCGCAAACAATGAGCAGTTCTTC. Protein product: CASSFEGTANNEQFF.

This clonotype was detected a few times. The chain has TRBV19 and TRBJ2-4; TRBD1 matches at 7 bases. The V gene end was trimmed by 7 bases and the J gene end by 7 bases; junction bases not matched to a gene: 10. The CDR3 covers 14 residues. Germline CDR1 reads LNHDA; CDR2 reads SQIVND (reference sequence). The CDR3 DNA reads TGTGCCAGTACTCCGACAGGGTTGGTGAACATTCAGTACTTC. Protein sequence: CASTPTGLVNIQYF. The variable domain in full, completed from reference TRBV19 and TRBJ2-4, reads DGGITQSPKYLFRKEGQNVTLSCEQNLNHDAMYWYRQDPGQGLRLIYYSQIVNDFQKGDIAEGYSVSREKKESFPLTVTSAQKNPTAFYLCASTPTGLVNIQYFGAGTRLSVL.

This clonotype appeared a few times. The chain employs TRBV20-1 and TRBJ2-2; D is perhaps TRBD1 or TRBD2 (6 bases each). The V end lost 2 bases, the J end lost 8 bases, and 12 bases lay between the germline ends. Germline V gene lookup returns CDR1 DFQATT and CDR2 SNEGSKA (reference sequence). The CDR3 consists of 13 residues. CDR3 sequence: CSARPQGTGELFF. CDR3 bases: TGCAGTGCTAGACCCCAGGGGACTGGGGAGCTGTTTTTT.